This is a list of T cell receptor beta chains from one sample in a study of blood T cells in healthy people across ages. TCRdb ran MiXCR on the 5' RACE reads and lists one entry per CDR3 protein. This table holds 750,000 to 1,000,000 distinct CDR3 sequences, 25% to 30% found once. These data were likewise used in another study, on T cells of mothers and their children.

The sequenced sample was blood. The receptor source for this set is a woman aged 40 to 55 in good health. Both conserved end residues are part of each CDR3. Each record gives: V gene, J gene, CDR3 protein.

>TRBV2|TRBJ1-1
CASRIGTGEREAFF
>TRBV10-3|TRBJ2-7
CAISEAGTELYEQYF
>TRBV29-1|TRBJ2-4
CSVDLPRGSGEQYF
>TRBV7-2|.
CASSLNSKTSVETQYF
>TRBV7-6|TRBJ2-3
CASSAAIAGDTDTQYF
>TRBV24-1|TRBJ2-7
CATSDPGRGQYF
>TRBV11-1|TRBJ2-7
CASSEPGQGVYEQYF
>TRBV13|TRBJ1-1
CASRLTTAVNTEAFF
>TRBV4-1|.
CASSPVGGDTEQYF
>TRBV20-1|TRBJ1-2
CSARSATGEESGYTF
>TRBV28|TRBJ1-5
CASSKISNQPRHF
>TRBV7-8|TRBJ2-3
CASSRKDTQYF
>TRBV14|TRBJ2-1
CASSQRGGGPYNEQFF
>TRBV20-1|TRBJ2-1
CSATRSLGGWGNEQFF
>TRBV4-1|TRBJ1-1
CASSQELGLNTEAFF
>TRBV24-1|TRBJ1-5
CATNSPQHF
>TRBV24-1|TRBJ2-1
CATSDGVQGEQFF
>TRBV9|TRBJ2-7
CASSGALGTYEQYF
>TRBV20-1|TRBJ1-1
CSAYPPLGQGNTEAFF
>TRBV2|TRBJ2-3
CAIRQDTSTDTQYF
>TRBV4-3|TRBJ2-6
CASSPRTGVVSGANVLTF
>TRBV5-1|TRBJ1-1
CASKTGTGNTEAFF
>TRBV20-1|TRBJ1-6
CSARIQGSNSPLHF
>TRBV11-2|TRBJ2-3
CASSFGQGVTDTQYF
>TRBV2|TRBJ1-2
CASRTGGASGYTF
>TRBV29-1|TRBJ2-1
CSVEGGQGKYNEQFF
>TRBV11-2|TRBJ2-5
CASSSRLAGGFQETQYF
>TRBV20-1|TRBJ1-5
CGARRTGLSQPQHF
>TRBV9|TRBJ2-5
CASSAFSGLQETQYF
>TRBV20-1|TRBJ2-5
CSASNHRPGSETQYF
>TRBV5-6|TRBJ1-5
CASLPPGTGNQPQHF
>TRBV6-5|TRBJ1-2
CASSYYPRRANYGYTF
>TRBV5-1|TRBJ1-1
CASRPTGGAYPEAFF
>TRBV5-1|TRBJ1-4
CASSSQPQATNEKLFF
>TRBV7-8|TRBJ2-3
CASSIRRLSTDTQYF
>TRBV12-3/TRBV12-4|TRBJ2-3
CASAGWDRITDTQYF
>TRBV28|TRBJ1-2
CASSLRGQEIGDGYTF
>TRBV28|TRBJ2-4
CASSLALSGLQYF
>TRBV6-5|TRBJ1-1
CASSYREHRNTEAFF
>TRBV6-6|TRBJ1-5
CASSYGTGKHSQPQHF
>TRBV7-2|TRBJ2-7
CASSQRTSGGAIEQYF
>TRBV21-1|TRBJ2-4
CASSTKSLAGFQYF
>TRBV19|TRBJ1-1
CACSPMRGRTEAFF
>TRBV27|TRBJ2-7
CASSLTSGGTYEQYF
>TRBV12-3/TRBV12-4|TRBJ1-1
CASSSADRLNTEAFF
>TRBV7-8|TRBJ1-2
CASSLDETGIYGYTF
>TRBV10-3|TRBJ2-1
CAISEYRVYNEQFF
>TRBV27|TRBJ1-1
CASSLSGRGGDEAFF
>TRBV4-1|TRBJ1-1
CASSQDNWRLAAFF
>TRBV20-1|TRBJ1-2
CSARVWTGGAHYGYTF
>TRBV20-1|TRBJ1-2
CSAPRTGDRNYGYTF
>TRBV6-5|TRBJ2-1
CASSSTRGFSYNEQFF
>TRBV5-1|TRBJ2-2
CASSFQRGLNTGELFF
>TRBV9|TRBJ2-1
CASSVAGHEQFF
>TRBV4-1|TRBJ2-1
CASSPGTPTYNEQFF